This T cell receptor (beta chain) was observed in a study of Ad26.COV2.S vaccination and SARS-CoV-2 variants. Study-level information: Donor had been placed in the Ad26.COV2.S arm of the COV1001 trial. Once, or twice with 56 days between doses, Ad26.COV2.S was given intramuscularly.

The method was immunoSEQ multiplex PCR; TCRdb's version includes in-frame clones alone and lacks a portion of them. This table has hundreds of thousands of clones, roughly 84% appearing once. Trimming removed 1 base from V and 0 bases from J, with 3 bases in between. The CDR3 contains 13 residues. The V gene's germline CDR1 is SGHTA and CDR2 FQGTGA. With regard to this clone: Within the sample, other DNA sequences also encode this same CDR3.

Stated treatment: around 19 received Ad26.COV2.S at low or high dose, single or two shots; 5 received placebo; per-sample allocation not given. Sampling was performed 63 days after the first vaccine or placebo injection. The shot given was an Ad26 vector that makes Wuhan-strain SARS-CoV-2 spike. This rearrangement joins TRBV7-3 to TRBJ1-1; D gene uncertain. The sequencing here drew on peripheral blood, taken in a trial of Ad26.COV2.S vaccine versus placebo. The source of this sequence is a person aged 18 to 65 who received the Ad26.COV2.S COVID-19 vaccine or a placebo. This CDR3 is CASSLNVNTEAFF. The DNA for the CDR3 is TGTGCCAGCAGCTTAAACGTGAACACTGAAGCTTTCTTT. The whole variable domain, remainder taken from reference TRBV7-3 and TRBJ1-1, is GAGVSQTPSNKVTEKGKYVELRCDPISGHTALYWYRQSLGQGPEFLIYFQGTGAADDSGLPNDRFFAVRPEGSVSTLKIQRTERGDSAVYLCASSLNVNTEAFFGQGTRLTVV.